The present TCR beta chain was sequenced within a study of T cell changes during pregnancy in multiple sclerosis. Germline V gene data show CDR1 as MNHNY and CDR2 as SVGAGI (reference sequence). V lost 7 bases and J 7 bases, leaving 13 bases between the germline ends. This CDR3 is built from 13 residues. Sequencing used immunoSEQ multiplex PCR; TCRdb keeps in-frame clones, though not all of them. The repertoire consists of fewer than 45,000 clones, with about 91% occurring once and the leading ten covering around 0.48%. The chain carries TRBV6-6 and TRBJ1-4; D gene unclear. The sequencing used CD4+ T cells from peripheral blood mononuclear cells, collected in the third trimester of pregnancy. The source is a female donor in good health, enrolled as a control in a pregnancy study. The CDR3 loop is CASIRGIGEKLFF. The CDR3 region has the DNA TGTGCCAGCATAAGAGGGATTGGTGAAAAACTGTTTTTT.